The 22 T cell receptor beta chains in this list originate from one sample, sequenced in a study of T-cell reconstitution after alpha-beta-depleted transplantation in children. Unique molecular identifiers were built into the TCRbeta library. TCRdb itself ran the PCR reads through MiXCR, one entry per CDR3 protein. This sample has hundreds of thousands of distinct CDR3 sequences, with 15% to 20% found just once. Specimen: PBMCs, mostly from graft donor cells, collected 360 days after TCRalphabeta/CD19-depleted stem cell transplant. The receptor source for this set is a male patient between 2 and 15 years old who had a stem cell transplant for acute lymphoblastic leukemia, so the T cells may come from the graft donor.

This clonotype was found many times. The CDR3 DNA follows: TGTGCCAGCAGGGGAGCAGCGGACAGCTATGGCTACACCTTC. It is translated as CASRGAADSYGYTF. The chain recombines TRBV28 with TRBJ1-2; perhaps TRBD1 as D (6 bases). The V end lost 6 bases, the J end lost 4 bases, and 15 bases lay between the germline ends. CDR1 is MDHEN, CDR2 SYDVKM, per germline. There are 14 residues in the CDR3.

In this sample, this clonotype turned up a few times. The chain combines TRBV25-1 with TRBJ1-2; D is ambiguous. This CDR3 region has 15 residues. In germline, CDR1 is MGHDK, CDR2 SYGVNS. Between the trimmed V and J ends, which lost 1 base and 5 bases, there was a span of 14 bases. The CDR3 protein is CASSESGWGSYGYTF. CDR3 DNA: TGTGCCAGCAGTGAATCCGGTTGGGGTAGTTATGGCTACACCTTC.

The sample holds many counts of this clonotype. The rearrangement links TRBV29-1 to TRBJ2-2, with 7 bases identical to TRBD2. CDR1 and CDR2 from the germline V gene are SQVTM and ANQGSEA. The V gene end was trimmed by 4 bases and the J gene end by 4 bases; junction bases not matched to a gene: 12. This CDR3 has 16 amino acids. CDR3 coding DNA: TGCAGCGTTGTCCCAGGCCCCCCTAGCGGCACCGGGGAGCTGTTTTTT. Encoded protein: CSVVPGPPSGTGELFF.

This clonotype has a handful of counts. The rearrangement uses TRBV5-6 and TRBJ2-1, with 12 bases lining up with TRBD1. V lost 2 bases to trimming and J lost 7 bases; unmatched junction nucleotides: 7. The CDR3 covers 16 residues. Germline V CDR1 and CDR2: SGHDT, YYEEEE. DNA of the CDR3: TGTGCCAGCAGCTTCGGGACAGGGGGCAAACTGAATGAGCAGTTCTTC. Translating it yields CASSFGTGGKLNEQFF. The complete variable domain, with remaining parts taken from reference TRBV5-6 and TRBJ2-1, reads DAGVTQSPTHLIKTRGQQVTLRCSPKSGHDTVSWYQQALGQGPQFIFQYYEEEERQRGNFPDRFSGHQFPNYSSELNVNALLLGDSALYLCASSFGTGGKLNEQFFGPGTRLTVL.

This clonotype turned up a few times. This chain joins TRBV12-3 or TRBV12-4 and TRBJ1-1; no definite D call. Trimming pared 3 bases from V and 4 bases from J, leaving 9 bases between. The CDR3 totals 13 residues. The CDR3 sequence is CASSFFGGTEAFF. The CDR3 region has the DNA TGTGCCAGCAGTTTCTTTGGAGGCACTGAAGCTTTCTTT.

This clonotype showed up just a few times. The chain combines TRBV12-3 or TRBV12-4 with TRBJ2-1, with D perhaps matching TRBD1 or TRBD2 (5 bases each). CDR3 size: 17 residues. Trimming stripped 7 bases from V and 0 bases from J, with 19 bases between. As DNA, the CDR3 is TGTGCCAGCAACCAAGGGGCACTGGGGAGCTCCTACAATGAGCAGTTCTTC. This encodes CASNQGALGSSYNEQFF.

The chain carries TRBV5-6 and TRBJ1-5; D gene ambiguous. CDR1 SGHDT and CDR2 YYEEEE come from the germline V gene. Trimming took 1 base from V and 4 from J, leaving 9 bases between them. CDR3 length: 14 amino acids. DNA for the CDR3: TGTGCCAGCAGCTTGAGGTACGGAAATCAGCCCCAGCATTTT. Translated: CASSLRYGNQPQHF.

This clonotype has a count of ten or more. This sequence joins TRBV12-3 or TRBV12-4 and TRBJ2-3, with D tentatively TRBD2 (6 bases). This CDR3 is built from 16 residues. The V gene lost 5 bases and the J gene lost 2 bases, with 17 bases spanning the gap. DNA for the CDR3: TGTGCCAGCAGTCCGGAAGGAGGGTGGATCACAGATACGCAGTATTTT. Protein: CASSPEGGWITDTQYF.

The J gene is TRBJ1-5, the V gene TRBV4-1; D uncertain. The CDR3 loop spans 15 amino acids. Trimming took 2 bases from V and 0 from J, leaving 8 bases between them. The V gene's germline CDR1 is MGHRA and CDR2 YSYEKL. The CDR3 DNA reads as TGCGCCAGCAGCCAATTCATCTATAGCAATCAGCCCCAGCATTTT. This encodes CASSQFIYSNQPQHF.

At least ten counts were recorded for this clonotype. This chain uses TRBV4-3 with TRBJ2-1; 9 nucleotides line up with TRBD1. This CDR3 comprises 18 residues. The ends lost 2 bases at V and 6 bases at J; junction bases unmatched: 14. Germline CDR1 reads LGHNA; CDR2 reads YSLEER. CDR3 sequence: CASSQRTGATFLSNEQFF. The DNA for the CDR3 is TGCGCCAGCAGCCAACGGACAGGGGCGACTTTTCTTTCCAATGAGCAGTTCTTC.

This clonotype was picked up a small number of times. The J gene is TRBJ2-5, the V gene TRBV29-1; 7 positions match TRBD1. The CDR3 sequence is 14 residues long. V dropped 5 bases and J dropped 0; count of bases not matched to a gene: 6. The V gene's germline CDR1 is SQVTM and CDR2 ANQGSEA. CDR3 amino acids: CSVQGGLDQETQYF. The CDR3 DNA follows: TGCAGCGTTCAAGGGGGCCTTGACCAAGAGACCCAGTACTTC.

This clonotype has only a few counts. The J gene is TRBJ2-3, the V gene TRBV12-3 or TRBV12-4, with 8 bases that match TRBD2. This CDR3 contains 18 residues. Trimming took 2 bases from V and 1 from J; bases not matched to a gene: 11. CDR3 coding DNA: TGTGCCAGCAGTTTAAGGTTACGGGGGGGAGTCGGCACAGATACGCAGTATTTT. Its translation is CASSLRLRGGVGTDTQYF.

The chain links TRBV12-3 or TRBV12-4 to TRBJ2-3; TRBD1 is a possible D gene (6 bases). V was cut by 5 bases and J by 1 base, with 22 bases left in between. The CDR3 sequence is 18 residues long. As DNA, the CDR3 is TGTGCCAGCAGTGGCGTTGGGGACACGGGCTGGGGCACAGATACGCAGTATTTT. Translated: CASSGVGDTGWGTDTQYF.

V is TRBV30 and J is TRBJ2-7, with 10 nucleotides matching TRBD2. V trimming: 5 bases; J trimming: 2 bases; junction bases outside the gene matches: 12. The CDR3 extends over 16 amino acids. Germline CDR1 is GTSNPN and CDR2 is SVGIG (reference sequence). The CDR3 loop reads CAWESQLAGLPYEQYF. DNA for the CDR3: TGTGCCTGGGAATCCCAACTAGCGGGGTTGCCCTACGAGCAGTACTTC.

The chain carries TRBV15 and TRBJ2-1, with 7 bases fitting TRBD1. The CDR3 totals 16 residues. Trimming took 4 bases from V and 7 from J; bases not matched to a gene: 13. Germline V gene sequence: CDR1 LNHNV, CDR2 YYDKDF (reference sequence). The DNA for the CDR3 is TGTGCCACCAGCACCAGGACAGGACAGGCAAGAAATGAGCAGTTCTTC. This gives the protein CATSTRTGQARNEQFF.

This clonotype turned up a few times. The chain recombines TRBV7-6 with TRBJ2-4; either TRBD1 or TRBD2 may supply D (6 bases each). Germline V gives CDR1 SGHVS, CDR2 FNYEAQ. The CDR3 totals 14 residues. V lost 1 base, J lost 6 bases, and 10 bases lay in between. CDR3 coding DNA: TGTGCCAGCAGCTTAGGGGGGGCGCGAAACATTCAGTACTTC. Translated: CASSLGGARNIQYF.

This clonotype was observed a handful of times. V usage is TRBV4-3 and J usage is TRBJ2-7; unclear D gene. CDR1 LGHNA and CDR2 YSLEER come from the germline V gene. V lost 0 bases, J lost 4 bases, and 7 bases lay in between. There are 13 residues in the CDR3. Here the CDR3 DNA reads TGCGCCAGCAGCCAAGACAGGCAGTACGAGCAGTACTTC. Protein product: CASSQDRQYEQYF.

The chain links TRBV5-1 to TRBJ2-5, with a possible D match to TRBD2 (5 bases). The CDR3 has 14 amino acids. Trimming took off 1 base at V and 4 bases at J, with 11 bases between the two ends. In germline, CDR1 is SGHRS, CDR2 YFSETQ. CDR3 in amino acids: CASSLHGSGETQYF. The CDR3 DNA reads TGCGCCAGCAGCTTGCACGGCAGCGGAGAGACCCAGTACTTC.

Details on this clonotype: A clone one base away is much larger, so this may be a read error. The rearrangement links TRBV7-9 to TRBJ2-1; maybe TRBD1 (5 bases). Germline V gene sequence: CDR1 SEHNR, CDR2 FQNEAQ (reference sequence). The CDR3 spans 13 residues. DNA of the CDR3: TGTGCCAGCGGCTTCGGACATTACAATGAGCAGTTCTTC. Translated: CASGFGHYNEQFF.

Details on this clonotype: A single base separates this from a much larger clone, so it may be a read error. This chain links TRBV20-1 with TRBJ2-3, with D possibly TRBD2 on 5 matching bases. Germline V lookup: CDR1 DFQATT, CDR2 SNEGSKA (reference sequence). The CDR3 runs 14 residues. This chain's CDR3 is CGARRPAITDTQYF. As DNA, the CDR3 is TGCGGTGCTAGGAGGCCAGCCATCACAGATACGCAGTATTTT.

This clonotype appeared a few times. The chain carries TRBV5-1 and TRBJ1-5; D perhaps matches TRBD1 (5 bases). In germline, CDR1 is SGHRS, CDR2 YFSETQ. This CDR3 is built from 16 residues. V lost 1 base and J 3 bases, leaving 14 bases between the germline ends. The CDR3: CASSLRGRVTNQPQHF. The DNA for the CDR3 is TGCGCCAGCAGCTTGAGAGGCAGGGTCACCAATCAGCCCCAGCATTTT.

This clonotype has only a few counts. The chain links TRBV10-3 to TRBJ1-3; no reliable D call. CDR1 is ENHRY, CDR2 SYGVKD, per germline. The CDR3 runs 17 residues. V was clipped by 6 bases and J by 0 bases, with 18 bases between them. CDR3 in amino acids: CAIRPKLLADSGNTIYF. DNA of the CDR3: TGTGCCATCAGGCCTAAACTCCTAGCCGACTCTGGAAACACCATATATTTT.